This T cell receptor (beta chain) appears in the sequencing data of a study of blood T cell repertoires in COVID-19. Background on the study: Sites across the United States, Italy and Spain contributed samples from acute and convalescent COVID-19.

Germline V gives CDR1 MDHEN, CDR2 SYDVKM. V lost 4 bases to trimming and J lost 5 bases; unmatched junction nucleotides: 12. The CDR3 loop spans 16 amino acids. As processed by the authors: Cell counts per sample came from amplifying reference gene primers. TCRdb keeps only in-frame clones here, not all; method: immunoSEQ multiplex PCR. V, J and clone size are taken as reported in that table, and D and trimming were inferred from the DNA itself. Of under 200,000 clones in the sample, about 90% are singletons; the top ten hold 2% to 3%. What was sequenced was peripheral blood. The sequence came from a man aged 40-49 years with active or convalescent COVID-19. The rearrangement joins TRBV28 to TRBJ1-1; 8 bases align to TRBD1. In DNA form, the CDR3 reads TGTGCCAGCAGTTCCGTCGGGGACAGGACGGGAACTGAAGCTTTCTTT. Protein product: CASSSVGDRTGTEAFF.